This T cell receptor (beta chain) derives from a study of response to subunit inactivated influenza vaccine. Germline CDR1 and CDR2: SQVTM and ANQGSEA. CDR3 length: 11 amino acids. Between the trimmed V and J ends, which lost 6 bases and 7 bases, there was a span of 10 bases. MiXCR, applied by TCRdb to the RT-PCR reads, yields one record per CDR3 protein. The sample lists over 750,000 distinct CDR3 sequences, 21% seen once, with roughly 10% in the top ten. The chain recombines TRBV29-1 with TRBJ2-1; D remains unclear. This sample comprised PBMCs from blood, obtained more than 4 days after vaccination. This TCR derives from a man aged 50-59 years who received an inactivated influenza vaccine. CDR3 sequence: CSVVLRNEQFF. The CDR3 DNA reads TGCAGCGTCGTACTAAGAAATGAGCAGTTCTTC.